A single sample is the source of the 27 T cell receptor beta chains below, sequenced in a study of Graves' ophthalmopathy and Graves' hyperthyroidism. RNA transcripts were the source from which TCR beta CDR3 regions were amplified. First-round RT-PCR relied on HTBI primers, and a second-round multiplex PCR came next. TCRdb called the multiplex PCR reads again in MiXCR, with one record for every CDR3 protein. The sample lists fewer than 400,000 distinct CDR3 sequences; approximately 16% were seen once. What was sequenced was peripheral blood. The receptors originated from a woman younger than 30 with Graves' ophthalmopathy.

This clonotype was detected ten times or more. This chain connects TRBV6-1 to TRBJ2-2, with TRBD2 matching over 8 bases. The CDR3 loop spans 14 amino acids. CDR1 is MNHNS, CDR2 SASEGT, per germline. Trimming took 11 bases from V and 1 from J; bases not matched to a gene: 6. CDR3 DNA sequence: TGTGCCGCACCGGGACTAGAGAACACCGGGGAGCTGTTTTTT. Its translation is CAAPGLENTGELFF.

The rearrangement links TRBV4-1 to TRBJ2-2, with 15 bases lining up with TRBD2. The V gene's germline CDR1 is MGHRA and CDR2 YSYEKL. The CDR3 consists of 18 residues. V shed 1 base and J 7 bases; nucleotides not matched to a gene: 7. CDR3 amino acids: CASSQAGLAGGNSGELFF. In DNA, the CDR3 is TGCGCCAGCAGCCAAGCAGGACTAGCGGGAGGGAATAGCGGGGAGCTGTTTTTT.

This clonotype has ten or more counts. V gene TRBV12-5 combines with J gene TRBJ2-2, with D perhaps TRBD1 or TRBD2 (5 bases each). The CDR3 consists of 13 residues. V dropped 4 bases and J dropped 6 bases, with 9 bases sitting between them. CDR1 and CDR2 (germline): LGHNT, FRNRAP. The CDR3 reads CASGSMGAGELFF. The CDR3 bases are TGTGCTAGTGGTTCCATGGGGGCCGGGGAGCTGTTTTTT.

The genes are TRBV6-1 and TRBJ2-2; weak D call: TRBD1 (6 bases). CDR3 length: 16 residues. The V gene lost 4 bases and the J gene lost 6 bases, with 18 bases spanning the gap. Germline-derived CDR1 and CDR2 are MNHNS and SASEGT. The DNA for the CDR3 is TGTGCCAGCAGTGTTTTCGGGACAACTAATTCCGGGGAGCTGTTTTTT. It specifies CASSVFGTTNSGELFF.

This clonotype showed up many times. The rearrangement joins TRBV3-1 to TRBJ1-6; no reliable D call. The V end was cut by 4 bases, the J end by 7 bases, with 14 bases between. Germline-derived CDR1 and CDR2 are LGHDT and YNNKEL (reference sequence). There are 15 residues in the CDR3. CDR3: CASSPEGNPNSPLHF. The CDR3 nucleotides are TGTGCCAGCAGCCCGGAAGGGAATCCCAATTCACCCCTCCACTTT.

The CDR3 bases are TGTGCCACCAGTGATGCCGGGCAAGAGACCCAGTACTTC. This gives the protein CATSDAGQETQYF. V and J are TRBV24-1 and TRBJ2-5, with unresolved D. Per germline, CDR1 KGHDR and CDR2 SFDVKD. V was cut by 3 bases and J by 2 bases, with 6 bases left in between. The CDR3 loop spans 13 amino acids.

This clonotype was seen repeatedly, ten times or more. The chain uses TRBV30 and TRBJ1-1; TRBD1 is a possible D gene (5 bases). The CDR3 has 12 residues. Trimming left V 4 bases short and J 4 bases short, with 10 bases between. Germline V gives CDR1 GTSNPN, CDR2 SVGIG (reference sequence). CDR3 residues: CAWITGGTEAFF. The DNA of the CDR3 is TGTGCCTGGATCACGGGGGGCACTGAAGCTTTCTTT. Full variable domain (rest looked up from reference TRBV30 and TRBJ1-1): SQTIHQWPATLVQPVGSPLSLECTVEGTSNPNLYWYRQAAGRGLQLLFYSVGIGQISSEVPQNLSASRPQDRQFILSSKKLLLSDSGFYLCAWITGGTEAFFGQGTRLTVV.

This chain joins TRBV7-2 and TRBJ1-1; possible D gene TRBD1, 6 bases. CDR3 length: 15 residues. Trimming left V 6 bases short and J 6 bases short, with 20 bases between. Germline V gene data show CDR1 as SGHTA and CDR2 as FQGNSA. The CDR3 DNA sequence: TGTGCCAGCAGGTCCGGGGGGCAGGGAGGGGCTGAAGCTTTCTTT. This gives the protein CASRSGGQGGAEAFF. The variable domain in full, completed from reference TRBV7-2 and TRBJ1-1, reads GAGVSQSPSNKVTEKGKDVELRCDPISGHTALYWYRQSLGQGLEFLIYFQGNSAPDKSGLPSDRFSAERTGGSVSTLTIQRTQQEDSAVYLCASRSGGQGGAEAFFGQGTRLTVV.

Many counts were recorded for this clonotype. This chain uses TRBV6-1 with TRBJ2-2, with TRBD1 matching over 7 bases. This CDR3 has 16 residues. J was trimmed by 5 bases and V by 7 bases; bases with no gene match: 13. Germline V CDR1 and CDR2: MNHNS, SASEGT. CDR3 sequence: CASMIGSGGMTGELFF. CDR3 nucleotides: TGTGCCAGCATGATCGGGTCAGGGGGTATGACCGGGGAGCTGTTTTTT.

This clonotype has ten or more counts. This chain uses TRBV7-9 with TRBJ2-7; D is perhaps TRBD1 or TRBD2 (5 bases each). This CDR3 is built from 13 residues. Germline V gene lookup returns CDR1 SEHNR and CDR2 FQNEAQ (reference sequence). V was shortened by 8 bases and J by 6 bases, with 17 bases between the two germline ends. As DNA, the CDR3 is TGTGCCAGCTCCCAGGGAGTCGGCAGCGAGCAGTACTTC. It specifies CASSQGVGSEQYF.

Many counts were recorded for this clonotype. This chain links TRBV28 with TRBJ2-1; 10 nucleotides match TRBD1. This CDR3 comprises 16 residues. Germline V gene data show CDR1 as MDHEN and CDR2 as SYDVKM. The J segment lost 6 bases and the V segment lost 6 bases, leaving 11 bases of the junction unmatched. CDR3 residues: CASSHRTGTGANEQFF. The CDR3 nucleotides are TGTGCCAGCAGCCACCGGACCGGGACAGGGGCCAATGAGCAGTTCTTC.

This clonotype was observed at least ten times. This sequence joins TRBV11-2 and TRBJ1-5; D might be TRBD1 (5 bases). CDR1 is SGHAT and CDR2 is FQNNGV in the germline V gene. The CDR3 is made up of 18 amino acids. V lost 1 base to trimming and J lost 4 bases, with 20 bases between them. CDR3 nucleotide sequence: TGTGCCAGCAGCTTAGTGAAGAGCTGGGGCAGGGAGAATCAGCCCCAGCATTTT. Translated: CASSLVKSWGRENQPQHF.

This chain joins TRBV29-1 and TRBJ1-2; 8 nucleotides line up with TRBD1. V lost 8 bases and J lost 4; bases outside the gene matches: 6. Germline CDR1 is SQVTM and CDR2 is ANQGSEA. The length of the CDR3 is 12 residues. This CDR3 reads CSLGQEVYGYTF. As DNA, the CDR3 is TGCAGCTTGGGACAGGAAGTCTATGGCTACACCTTC.

This clonotype was observed many times. This chain joins TRBV30 and TRBJ1-1; D is ambiguous. In germline, CDR1 is GTSNPN, CDR2 SVGIG (reference sequence). The V gene lost 0 bases and the J gene lost 5 bases, with 7 bases spanning the gap. The CDR3 length is 12 residues. The CDR3 reads CAWSVTGTEAFF. The CDR3 DNA is TGTGCCTGGAGTGTAACGGGGACTGAAGCTTTCTTT.

V and J are TRBV7-2 and TRBJ1-6, with unresolved D. CDR3 size: 14 residues. Trimming took 4 bases from V and 7 from J, leaving 11 bases between them. Germline V lookup: CDR1 SGHTA, CDR2 FQGNSA. The CDR3 nucleotides read TGTGCCAGCAGCTCTCAAGTTCTGAATTCACCCCTCCACTTT. It codes for CASSSQVLNSPLHF. The variable domain in full, completed from reference TRBV7-2 and TRBJ1-6, reads GAGVSQSPSNKVTEKGKDVELRCDPISGHTALYWYRQSLGQGLEFLIYFQGNSAPDKSGLPSDRFSAERTGGSVSTLTIQRTQQEDSAVYLCASSSQVLNSPLHFGNGTRLTVT.

This clonotype was seen repeatedly, ten times or more. The V call is TRBV28, the J call TRBJ1-1; 9 nucleotides line up with TRBD1. The V and J ends lost 5 bases and 1 base, in that order; junction bases with no gene match: 5. Germline-derived CDR1 and CDR2 are MDHEN and SYDVKM. This CDR3 contains 15 residues. CDR3 bases: TGTGCCAGCAGTAAGGACAGGGGAACGAACACTGAAGCTTTCTTT. Its translation is CASSKDRGTNTEAFF.

This clonotype was picked up many times. The J gene is TRBJ1-2, the V gene TRBV3-1; D is unclear. V was shortened by 0 bases and J by 2 bases, with 7 bases between the two germline ends. In germline, CDR1 is LGHDT, CDR2 YNNKEL (reference sequence). The CDR3 has 14 amino acids. The chain's CDR3 is CASSQDHLNYGYTF. Here the CDR3 DNA reads TGTGCCAGCAGCCAAGACCATTTAAACTATGGCTACACCTTC.

This clonotype has a count of ten or more. The rearrangement joins TRBV9 to TRBJ2-2; weak D call: TRBD1 (6 bases). Per germline, CDR1 SGDLS and CDR2 YYNGEE. V was trimmed by 4 bases and J by 0 bases, leaving 19 bases between them. The CDR3 contains 18 residues. The chain's CDR3 is CASSIHRQDPSNTGELFF. The DNA for the CDR3 is TGTGCCAGCAGCATACACCGACAGGACCCCTCGAACACCGGGGAGCTGTTTTTT.

This clonotype has at least ten counts. The CDR3 end shows no conserved phenylalanine or tryptophan, and so a read error is likely. This chain connects TRBV6-1 to TRBJ2-7; 8 bases agree with TRBD1. V was clipped by 8 bases and J by 5 bases; unmatched bases: 5. This CDR3 spans 12 amino acids. Germline loops: CDR1 MNHNS, CDR2 SASEGT. DNA for the CDR3: TGTGCCAGCTTTGACAGGGGTAACGAGCAGTACTCC. It codes for CASFDRGNEQYS.

This clonotype was detected many times. The chain uses TRBV7-9 and TRBJ1-6; TRBD1 agrees at 8 bases. The CDR3 totals 11 residues. Trimming removed 4 bases from V and 14 bases from J; junction bases left unmatched: 1. CDR1 is SEHNR, CDR2 FQNEAQ, per germline (reference sequence). The CDR3 protein is CASSSDRALHF. CDR3 in DNA: TGTGCCAGCAGCTCGGACAGGGCCCTCCACTTT.

The CDR3 is CASSLDRPNQPQHF. Here the CDR3 DNA reads TGTGCCAGCAGTCTCGACAGACCCAATCAGCCCCAGCATTTT. This sequence joins TRBV6-2 or TRBV6-3 and TRBJ1-5; a possible D gene is TRBD1 (5 bases). This CDR3 contains 14 residues. Trimming left V 5 bases short and J 3 bases short, with 11 bases between. From germline, CDR1 is MNHEY and CDR2 SVGEGT.

This clonotype was detected many times. The chain employs TRBV24-1 and TRBJ2-2, with D possibly being TRBD2 (6 bases). This CDR3 is 15 amino acids long. Germline loops: CDR1 KGHDR, CDR2 SFDVKD. Trimming left V 9 bases short and J 3 bases short, with 16 bases between. The CDR3 is CATGGDQVDTGELFF. CDR3 DNA: TGTGCCACCGGAGGGGATCAGGTGGACACCGGGGAGCTGTTTTTT.

This clonotype was counted many times. This chain joins TRBV15 and TRBJ1-3; 7 nucleotides agree with TRBD1. V was pared by 3 bases and J by 2 bases, with 19 bases of the junction left unmatched. The length of the CDR3 is 20 residues. Germline CDR1 and CDR2: LNHNV and YYDKDF (reference sequence). DNA of the CDR3: TGTGCCACCAGCAGTCCTGTTGCCCCGGGACAGTACGAAACTGGAAACACCATATATTTT. It encodes CATSSPVAPGQYETGNTIYF.

The table lists this clonotype with many counts. CDR3 in amino acids: CASSASDRANTEAFF. CDR3 DNA: TGTGCCAGCAGTGCCTCGGACAGGGCGAACACTGAAGCTTTCTTT. This rearrangement joins TRBV27 to TRBJ1-1; 8 bases map to TRBD1. Unmatched junction bases numbered 6, after V lost 5 bases and J lost 1 base. This CDR3 is built from 15 residues. CDR1 and CDR2 from the germline V gene are MNHEY and SMNVEV (reference sequence).

CDR3 DNA sequence: TGCGCCAGCAGCCCAAACCCCCCCGGGACAGGGGGTATTCGAAACACCATATATTTT. Translated: CASSPNPPGTGGIRNTIYF. V and J are TRBV4-1 and TRBJ1-3, with 11 bases lining up with TRBD1. Germline values: CDR1 MGHRA, CDR2 YSYEKL. Unmatched junction bases numbered 16, after V lost 4 bases and J lost 5 bases. The length of the CDR3 is 19 residues.

The chain employs TRBV12-3 or TRBV12-4 and TRBJ1-2; TRBD1 matches at 7 bases. Unmatched junction bases numbered 7, after V lost 6 bases and J lost 0 bases. The CDR3 sequence is 15 residues long. Here the CDR3 reads CASSTGQIANYGYTF. The DNA of the CDR3 is TGTGCCAGCAGCACGGGACAGATAGCTAACTATGGCTACACCTTC.

This clonotype was observed many times. This chain connects TRBV12-3 or TRBV12-4 to TRBJ1-2, with 7 bases lining up with TRBD1. V trimming: 6 bases; J trimming: 3 bases; junction bases outside the gene matches: 4. CDR3 length: 13 residues. The chain's CDR3 is CASSADRDYGYTF. The DNA for the CDR3 is TGTGCCAGCAGCGCCGACAGGGACTATGGCTACACCTTC.